This paragraph covers one T cell receptor (beta chain) sequence. Which antigen it targets is not known. Nothing much larger sits one base from this clone, and base qualities are not available. The CDR3 regions of human TCRbeta chains were subjected to immunosequencing. From the authors' description of their analysis: Repertoire TCRs were matched against a reference library of SARS-CoV-2-specific TCRs generated with the MIRA antigen-specificity platform. Breadth was defined as the fraction of unique TCRs that were SARS-CoV-2-associated. Depth was defined as the fraction of total T cells that were SARS-CoV-2-associated. Each spike-specific TCR was assigned to its reactive spike region and to a CD4 or CD8 class using the MIRA data. Log10-transformed breadth and depth values were compared by one-way ANOVA with Sidak's multiple comparisons tests. TCRdb holds this immuneACCESS table with in-frame rearrangements only. Some clones are missing; in checked studies, unresolved V genes explain under half, and the rest has no known cause. V, J and clone size are those of that table, while D and trimming were read from the DNA. This sample lists about 120,000 clones; roughly 88% were detected once. The top ten clones comprise approximately 5% of the sample.

This specimen belongs to a study of T cell responses to AZD1222 COVID-19 vaccine (dated by TCRdb to the early 2020s). About the investigation overall: AZD1222 recipients with second doses at about 4 weeks or about 12 weeks were pooled, because spike-specific TCR depth and breadth did not differ between schedules. Enrollment into the trials was organized by age into subgroups of 18-55, 56-69 and 70-plus years, and those subgroups contained roughly 140, 27 and 60 TCR-sequenced participants, respectively. TCR sequencing was performed for about 250 trial participants, of whom roughly 200 were given two doses of AZD1222 and 26 were given two doses of MenACWY control vaccine. Broad study findings and their caveats: The 56-69-year group was small, and its depth increase did not reach significance, likely because of low power. CD4 TCRs associated with the vaccine covered the entire spike protein, and the dominant responses were in regions 160-218 and 743-854. Conclusions about previously exposed vaccinees were limited because only six AZD1222 recipients were SARS-CoV-2 seropositive at baseline. No day 14 peak-response samples were available, so repertoires were characterized only after the peak T cell response. Most participants were white British and females outnumbered males, and the authors suggested that clonal diversity may have been underestimated. Reportedly, close to half of the unique spike-specific TCRs recognized epitopes lying outside the regions that are mutated in the B.1.351 and B.1.1.7 variants. After two AZD1222 doses, both the breadth and the depth of spike-specific TCRs were significantly higher than at day 0 and than in MenACWY recipients.

Interpreted using the paper, the time point label stands for: baseline before first vaccination. Vaccinee samples came from UK trials COV001 and COV002, including a single-blind randomized controlled phase 2/3 trial of AZD1222 (ChAdOx1 nCoV-19) in healthy adults. For TCRbeta chain sequencing, PBMC samples from trial participants were taken at day 0 and at day 28 after the second dose. The germline V gene yields SGHTA for CDR1 and FQGNSA for CDR2. From cysteine to phenylalanine, the CDR3 is 11 amino acids long. Only CDR3 DNA remains: 33 bases, in frame from the first base. Trimming at the junction amounts to 3 bases on V and 7 bases on J, and the germline ends lie 7 bases apart.

This sequence originates from an adult in good health. The sequences come from peripheral blood, collected on day 0 of AZD1222 vaccination. The V gene is TRBV7-2 and the J gene is TRBJ2-7, with the D gene not clear enough to name. The nucleotide sequence is given as TGTGCCAGCAGCTTCTACTCAGAGCAGTACTTC. Its protein product is CASSFYSEQYF.